This paragraph covers one T cell receptor (beta chain) sequence. The sample is drawn from a study of shared clonotypes between healthy human individuals. This CDR3 has 16 residues. The V gene end was trimmed by 1 base and the J gene end by 2 bases; junction bases not matched to a gene: 4. Germline CDR1 and CDR2: SNHLY and FYNNEI. Method: immunoSEQ multiplex PCR; TCRdb's copy keeps in-frame clones and lacks some. Found here are a few million clones, more than 80% of them singletons; the top ten hold around 0.15%. Each of the donors was a healthy adult who was HIV-negative and had not had a recent acute infection or vaccination.

The TCR was taken from a man aged 18 to 35 in good health. The sample consisted of naive CD4+ T cells sorted from blood. The subset here: CD45RA+ positively selected. The genes are TRBV2 and TRBJ2-5; 10 bases map to TRBD2. The CDR3 spells CASSEGVAGGQETQYF. For the CDR3, the DNA is TGTGCCAGCAGTGAAGGGGTAGCGGGGGGACAAGAGACCCAGTACTTC.